These 27 T cell receptor beta chains share one sample of origin, sequenced in a study of cytomegalovirus exposure and HLA in healthy donors listed by TCRdb under 2017. The library was generated by the immunoSEQ multiplex PCR assay. The multiplex PCR relied on a mix of 60 forward primers for TCR Vbeta segments and 13 reverse primers for TCR Jbeta segments. TCRdb carries this immuneACCESS record with in-frame sequences only. Its versions omit some clonotypes, under half of them owing to an unresolved V gene in the studies checked, with the rest unexplained. The sample table records 130,000 to 150,000 clones; roughly 85% of these occur just once. Clones ranked in the top ten supply about 1.8% of the sample. The sample comprised PBMCs. The receptors stem from a woman in her 30s in good health and CMV-seronegative.

The V call is TRBV27, the J call TRBJ1-4; tentatively, D is TRBD1 (6 bases). The length of the CDR3 is 14 residues. The V gene lost 5 bases and the J gene lost 8 bases, with 15 bases spanning the gap. CDR1 and CDR2 from the germline V gene are MNHEY and SMNVEV (reference sequence). The CDR3 spells CASSHRALSEKLFF. The CDR3 region has the DNA TGTGCCAGCAGTCACAGGGCCCTTAGCGAAAAACTGTTTTTT.

This chain links TRBV5-1 with TRBJ2-1; TRBD1 aligns across 9 bases. CDR1 is SGHRS and CDR2 is YFSETQ in the germline V gene. There are 14 residues in the CDR3. V shed 7 bases and J 6 bases; nucleotides not matched to a gene: 8. CDR3 sequence (DNA): TGCGCCAGCCGGACAGGGGAATCCCTCAATGAGCAGTTCTTC. Its translation is CASRTGESLNEQFF.

V gene TRBV4-1 combines with J gene TRBJ2-7; maybe TRBD2 (6 bases). V lost 1 base and J 1 base, leaving 14 bases between the germline ends. This CDR3 comprises 16 residues. Per germline, CDR1 MGHRA and CDR2 YSYEKL. The CDR3 here is CASSQAHSGPSYEQYF. CDR3 in DNA: TGCGCCAGCAGCCAAGCCCATAGCGGCCCGTCCTACGAGCAGTACTTC.

This clone was recorded once. The chain recombines TRBV7-2 with TRBJ2-1; 7 bases are a match to TRBD2. The CDR3 is 15 amino acids. Germline V gives CDR1 SGHTA, CDR2 FQGNSA. Trimming removed 5 bases from V and 4 bases from J; junction bases left unmatched: 8. CDR3 sequence reads: CASSRIAGVYNEQFF. CDR3 in DNA: TGTGCCAGCAGCCGAATAGCGGGCGTTTACAATGAGCAGTTCTTC.

The chain joins TRBV27 to TRBJ1-1; D not resolved. Trimming cost V 0 bases and J 1 base, with 9 bases left between them. Germline V CDR1 and CDR2: MNHEY, SMNVEV (reference sequence). There are 15 residues in the CDR3. The CDR3 loop is CASSLSRVANTEAFF. The CDR3 bases are TGTGCCAGCAGTTTATCACGGGTAGCGAACACTGAAGCTTTCTTT.

V usage is TRBV6-5 and J usage is TRBJ1-4; 9 bases line up with TRBD1. V was clipped by 6 bases and J by 7 bases; unmatched bases: 9. The CDR3 loop spans 15 amino acids. Germline loops: CDR1 MNHEY, CDR2 SVGAGI. The CDR3 here is CASSRYRGQGEKLFF. The CDR3 DNA sequence: TGTGCCAGCAGCCGTTACAGGGGGCAAGGTGAAAAACTGTTTTTT.

V and J are TRBV4-2 and TRBJ2-2; TRBD1 aligns across 8 bases. This CDR3 region has 14 residues. CDR1 and CDR2 (germline): LGHNA, YNFKEQ. V shed 6 bases, J shed 6 bases, and the junction held 6 bases outside the gene matches. DNA of the CDR3: TGTGCCAGCAGATCCCAGGGGGCGGCCGGGGAGCTGTTTTTT. It specifies CASRSQGAAGELFF.

The gene calls are TRBV9 and TRBJ1-3; D not certain. The CDR3 has 17 residues. The germline CDR1 and CDR2 sequences are SGDLS and YYNGEE. The V gene lost 0 bases and the J gene lost 2 bases, with 15 bases spanning the gap. CDR3 sequence (DNA): TGTGCCAGCAGCGTAGAGGAGCACATAAGACCTGGAAACACCATATATTTT. Protein product: CASSVEEHIRPGNTIYF.

Only one count was recorded for this clone. The V gene is TRBV2, the J gene TRBJ2-7; 10 nucleotides match TRBD1. This CDR3 region has 14 residues. J gave up 6 bases and V 4 bases, and 6 bases lay outside the gene matches. Germline CDR1 SNHLY, CDR2 FYNNEI. CDR3 protein: CASSGTGGVIEQYF. For the CDR3, the DNA is TGTGCCAGCAGTGGGACAGGGGGTGTGATCGAGCAGTACTTC.

By sample share, this clone is medium-sized. This chain connects TRBV2 to TRBJ1-1, with 10 bases fitting TRBD1. The germline CDR1 and CDR2 sequences are SNHLY and FYNNEI. This CDR3 contains 15 residues. V lost 5 bases, J lost 2 bases, and 5 bases stayed unmatched. DNA for the CDR3: TGTGCCAGCAGTTCCGGGACAGGGGTTAACACTGAAGCTTTCTTT. Its translation: CASSSGTGVNTEAFF.

V is TRBV30 and J is TRBJ1-5; D gene uncertain. CDR1 is GTSNPN, CDR2 SVGIG, per germline (reference sequence). Trimming shortened V by 2 bases and J by 7 bases, and 18 bases separated the two germline ends. There are 15 residues in the CDR3. CDR3 in amino acids: CAWSFGSSHGQPQHF. Written as DNA, the CDR3 is TGTGCCTGGAGTTTTGGGAGCTCACACGGGCAGCCCCAGCATTTT.

The chain is built from TRBV7-3 and TRBJ1-2; D is undetermined. V was clipped by 2 bases and J by 4 bases, with 8 bases between them. Germline assignment: CDR1 SGHTA and CDR2 FQGTGA. The CDR3 has 13 amino acids. The CDR3 sequence: CASSLEAGYGYTF. For the CDR3, the DNA is TGTGCCAGCAGCTTAGAAGCGGGCTATGGCTACACCTTC. Based on the CDR3 plus reference TRBV7-3 and TRBJ1-2, the full variable domain is GAGVSQTPSNKVTEKGKYVELRCDPISGHTALYWYRQSLGQGPEFLIYFQGTGAADDSGLPNDRFFAVRPEGSVSTLKIQRTERGDSAVYLCASSLEAGYGYTFGSGTRLTVV.

V gene TRBV6-1 combines with J gene TRBJ2-7; D might be TRBD2 (5 bases). The CDR3 sequence is 13 residues long. Germline loops: CDR1 MNHNS, CDR2 SASEGT. Trimming stripped 1 base from V and 7 bases from J, with 11 bases between. CDR3 protein: CASSEGALGEQYF. The CDR3 bases are TGTGCCAGCAGTGAAGGGGCACTAGGGGAGCAGTACTTC.

The chain carries TRBV9 and TRBJ1-4; 9 bases line up with TRBD1. The CDR3 consists of 15 residues. After removal of 2 bases from V and 5 bases from J, the junction contained 4 bases not matched to a gene. Germline-derived CDR1 and CDR2 are SGDLS and YYNGEE. The CDR3 DNA reads TGTGCCAGCAGCGTTCGGGGACAGGGAAATGAAAAACTGTTTTTT. As protein: CASSVRGQGNEKLFF.

The table lists this clone with a few counts. The chain links TRBV11-2 to TRBJ2-1; a weak D match, TRBD2 (5 bases). Germline-derived CDR1 and CDR2 are SGHAT and FQNNGV. The CDR3 is 15 amino acids. V lost 7 bases and J lost 8, with 21 bases in between. The CDR3 loop reads CASTLRRGWQDEQFF. DNA of the CDR3: TGTGCCAGCACCCTTCGTCGCGGGTGGCAGGATGAGCAGTTCTTC.

This clone was counted a few times. This rearrangement joins TRBV27 to TRBJ1-5; 11 bases agree with TRBD1. This CDR3 spans 15 amino acids. The V segment lost 6 bases and the J segment 4 bases; nucleotides outside the gene matches: 5. CDR1 is MNHEY and CDR2 is SMNVEV in the germline V gene (reference sequence). The CDR3 DNA sequence: TGTGCCAGCAGCCACGGGACAGGGGGTAATCAGCCCCAGCATTTT. Translation: CASSHGTGGNQPQHF.

The V and J genes are TRBV19 and TRBJ1-5; TRBD1 agrees at 12 bases. V was clipped by 8 bases and J by 1 base; unmatched bases: 3. The CDR3 has 15 residues. The germline CDR1 and CDR2 sequences are LNHDA and SQIVND (reference sequence). The CDR3, as DNA: TGTGCCAGTGGGACAGGGGGCGCGAGCAATCAGCCCCAGCATTTT. It is translated as CASGTGGASNQPQHF.

The chain combines TRBV10-3 with TRBJ1-2; 10 bases line up with TRBD1. The germline V gene has CDR1 ENHRY and CDR2 SYGVKD. V was clipped by 9 bases and J by 4 bases; unmatched bases: 8. CDR3 size: 14 residues. CDR3 DNA sequence: TGTGCCATGTATTCCGGGACAGGGGTCTATGGCTACACCTTC. Its translation: CAMYSGTGVYGYTF.

The CDR3 sequence is CASRALLTSSYNEQFF. The CDR3 DNA sequence: TGTGCCAGCAGAGCCCTCCTTACGAGCTCCTACAATGAGCAGTTCTTC. The chain recombines TRBV5-6 with TRBJ2-1; the D is unclear. CDR3 length equals 16 residues. V was trimmed by 5 bases and J by 0 bases, leaving 15 bases between them. CDR1 is SGHDT, CDR2 YYEEEE, per germline. Using reference TRBV5-6 and TRBJ2-1 for the parts outside the CDR3, the full variable domain is DAGVTQSPTHLIKTRGQQVTLRCSPKSGHDTVSWYQQALGQGPQFIFQYYEEEERQRGNFPDRFSGHQFPNYSSELNVNALLLGDSALYLCASRALLTSSYNEQFFGPGTRLTVL.

The J gene is TRBJ2-2, the V gene TRBV7-3; 8 bases agree with TRBD1. The CDR3 has 16 amino acids. Trimming removed 5 bases from V and 4 bases from J; junction bases left unmatched: 9. Germline lookup yields CDR1 SGHTA and CDR2 FQGTGA. In DNA, the CDR3 is TGTGCCAGCAGCCGGCAGGGGGCCCCGGTCACCGGGGAGCTGTTTTTT. The encoded protein is CASSRQGAPVTGELFF.

The V gene is TRBV6-1, the J gene TRBJ1-5; no clear D. The V end was cut by 2 bases, the J end by 3 bases, with 11 bases between. This CDR3 is built from 15 residues. CDR1 is MNHNS, CDR2 SASEGT, per germline. CDR3 amino acids: CASSETGLLNQPQHF. In DNA, the CDR3 is TGTGCCAGCAGTGAAACCGGACTCCTCAATCAGCCCCAGCATTTT.

V gene TRBV27 combines with J gene TRBJ2-3; TRBD1 matches 8 bases. Germline V gene lookup returns CDR1 MNHEY and CDR2 SMNVEV (reference sequence). CDR3 length equals 18 residues. Trimming took 6 bases from V and 0 from J; bases not matched to a gene: 14. CDR3 in amino acids: CASRHGTGSWGSTDTQYF. CDR3 in DNA: TGTGCCAGCAGGCATGGGACAGGCTCATGGGGGAGCACAGATACGCAGTATTTT.

In this sample, this clone turned up once. In DNA, the CDR3 is TGCGCCAGCAGCCAAGACGCGGGGGGGCCATATAATGAGCAGTTCTTC. It translates to CASSQDAGGPYNEQFF. V is TRBV4-1 and J is TRBJ2-1; 9 nucleotides align to TRBD2. Looked up from germline, CDR1 is MGHRA and CDR2 is YSYEKL. This CDR3 is 16 amino acids long. V trimming: 0 bases; J trimming: 7 bases; junction bases outside the gene matches: 7.

The chain recombines TRBV7-2 with TRBJ2-7, with TRBD1 identical over 10 bases. Germline V lookup: CDR1 SGHTA, CDR2 FQGNSA. V gave up 4 bases and J gave up 5 bases; unmatched junction bases: 14. The CDR3 extends over 17 amino acids. DNA of the CDR3: TGTGCCAGCAGCTATTCTAACCTGACAGGGGGCAGGGACGAGCAGTACTTC. This translates into CASSYSNLTGGRDEQYF.

The chain joins TRBV4-1 to TRBJ2-1; the match to TRBD2 covers 7 bases. With V trimmed by 0 bases and J by 0 bases, 2 bases remained unmatched. The CDR3 consists of 16 residues. Germline assignment: CDR1 MGHRA and CDR2 YSYEKL. This CDR3 is CASSQELASSYNEQFF. In DNA, the CDR3 is TGCGCCAGCAGCCAAGAACTAGCGAGCTCCTACAATGAGCAGTTCTTC.

This rearrangement joins TRBV4-3 to TRBJ1-3; a weak D match, TRBD1 (6 bases). The germline V gene encodes CDR1 LGHNA and CDR2 YSLEER. The CDR3 contains 17 residues. V was pared by 0 bases and J by 6 bases, with 18 bases between. Here the CDR3 DNA reads TGCGCCAGCAGCCAAGACCGGGGGGGCAGGGTGATAAACACCATATATTTT. Protein sequence: CASSQDRGGRVINTIYF.

The V gene is TRBV18, the J gene TRBJ1-2; 7 nucleotides agree with TRBD1. Per germline, CDR1 KGHSH and CDR2 LQKENI. The V segment lost 6 bases and the J segment 2 bases; nucleotides outside the gene matches: 12. CDR3 length: 16 residues. The CDR3 sequence is CASSRQGNELNYGYTF. CDR3 bases: TGTGCCAGCTCCCGACAGGGCAACGAGTTAAACTATGGCTACACCTTC.